This T cell receptor beta chain stems from a study of cytomegalovirus exposure and HLA in healthy donors. Study conclusions and caveats: An analysis that came later showed most CMV-associated TCR beta chains appearing HLA-restricted. A later examination showed that TCR association rates differed by HLA locus, with DRB1 most and HLA-C fewest. A link between a missense DCLRE1C variant and TCR beta V- and J-gene trimming emerged from a later analysis. Researchers catalogued 150 or so TCR beta chains as cytomegalovirus-associated.

Germline V CDR1 and CDR2: GTSNPN, SVGIG (reference sequence). The CDR3 runs 13 residues. Points on this clone: As yet, its antigen is unknown.

60 Vbeta and 13 Jbeta primers were used in PCR. Some clones are missing from TCRdb's copy, which holds only in-frame ones; the method was immunoSEQ multiplex PCR. Here the sample spans approximately 140,000 clones, roughly 63% being singletons. The sequenced sample consisted of PBMCs. This clonotype was obtained from a woman in her sixties or seventies in good health and CMV-seropositive. The chain couples TRBV30 to TRBJ2-5, with D perhaps matching TRBD2 (7 bases). The last part of the DNA fits TRBJ2-7 better; the J call may be wrong. DNA of the CDR3: TGTGCCTGGAGTTGGGGGGGCGCGGACGAGCAGTACTTC. This gives the protein CAWSWGGADEQYF.